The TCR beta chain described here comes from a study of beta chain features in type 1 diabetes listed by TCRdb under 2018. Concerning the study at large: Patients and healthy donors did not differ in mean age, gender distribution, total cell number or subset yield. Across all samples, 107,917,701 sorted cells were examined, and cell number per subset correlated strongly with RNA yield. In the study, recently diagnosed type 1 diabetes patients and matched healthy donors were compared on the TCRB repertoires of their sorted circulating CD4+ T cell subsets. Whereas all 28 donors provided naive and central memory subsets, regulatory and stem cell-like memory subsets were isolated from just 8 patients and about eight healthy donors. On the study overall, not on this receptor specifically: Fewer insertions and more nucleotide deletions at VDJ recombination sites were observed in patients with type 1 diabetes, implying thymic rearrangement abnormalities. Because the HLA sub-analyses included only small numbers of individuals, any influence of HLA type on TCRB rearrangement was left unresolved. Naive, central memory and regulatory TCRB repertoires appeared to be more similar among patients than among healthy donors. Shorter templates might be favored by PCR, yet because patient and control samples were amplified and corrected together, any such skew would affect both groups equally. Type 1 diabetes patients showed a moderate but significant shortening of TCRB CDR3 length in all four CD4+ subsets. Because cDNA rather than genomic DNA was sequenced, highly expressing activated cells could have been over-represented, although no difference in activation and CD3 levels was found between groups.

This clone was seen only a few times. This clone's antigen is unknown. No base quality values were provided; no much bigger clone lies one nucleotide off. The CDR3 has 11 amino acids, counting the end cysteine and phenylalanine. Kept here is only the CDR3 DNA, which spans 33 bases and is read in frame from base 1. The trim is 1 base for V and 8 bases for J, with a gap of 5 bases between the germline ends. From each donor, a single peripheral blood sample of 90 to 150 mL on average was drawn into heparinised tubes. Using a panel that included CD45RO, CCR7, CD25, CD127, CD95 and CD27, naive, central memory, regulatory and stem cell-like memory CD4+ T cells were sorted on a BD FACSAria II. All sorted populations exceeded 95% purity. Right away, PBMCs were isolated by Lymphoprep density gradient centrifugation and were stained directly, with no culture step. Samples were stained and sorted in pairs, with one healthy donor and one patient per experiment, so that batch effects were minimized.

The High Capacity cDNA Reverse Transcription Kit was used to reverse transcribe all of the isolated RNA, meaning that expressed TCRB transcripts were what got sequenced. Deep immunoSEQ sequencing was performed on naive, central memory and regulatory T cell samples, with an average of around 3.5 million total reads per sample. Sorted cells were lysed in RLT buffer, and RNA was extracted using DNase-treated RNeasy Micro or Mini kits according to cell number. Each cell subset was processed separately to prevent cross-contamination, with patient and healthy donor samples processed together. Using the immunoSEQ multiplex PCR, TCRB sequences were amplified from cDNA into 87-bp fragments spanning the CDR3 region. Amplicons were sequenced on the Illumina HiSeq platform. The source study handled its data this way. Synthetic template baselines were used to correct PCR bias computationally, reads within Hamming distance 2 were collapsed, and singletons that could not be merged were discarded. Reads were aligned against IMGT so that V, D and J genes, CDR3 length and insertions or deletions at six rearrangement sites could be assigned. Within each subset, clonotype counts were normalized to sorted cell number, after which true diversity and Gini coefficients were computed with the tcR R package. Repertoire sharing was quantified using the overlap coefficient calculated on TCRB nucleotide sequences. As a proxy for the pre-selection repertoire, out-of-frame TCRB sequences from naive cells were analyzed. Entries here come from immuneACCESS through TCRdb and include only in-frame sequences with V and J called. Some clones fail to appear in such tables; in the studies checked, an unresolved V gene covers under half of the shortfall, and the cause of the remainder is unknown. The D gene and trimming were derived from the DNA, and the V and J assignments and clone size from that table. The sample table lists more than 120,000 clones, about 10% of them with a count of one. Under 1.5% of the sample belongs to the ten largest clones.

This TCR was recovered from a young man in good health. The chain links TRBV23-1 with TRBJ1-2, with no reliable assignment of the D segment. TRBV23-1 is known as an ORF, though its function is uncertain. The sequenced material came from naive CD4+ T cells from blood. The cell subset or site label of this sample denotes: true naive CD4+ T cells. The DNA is TGCGCCAGCAGTCAATTTGAGGGCTACACCTTC. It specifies CASSQFEGYTF.